Shown below are 4 T cell receptor beta chains from a single sample sequenced in a study of neoadjuvant anti-PD-1 for oral cavity cancer. This table comes from immunoSEQ multiplex PCR, and its TCRdb copy is limited to in-frame clones, with some not included. The sample consists of roughly 15,000 clones, about 70% of them appearing once. Stated time point: after neoadjuvant nivolumab, at surgical resection. The sequences come from PBMCs, collected after nivolumab (anti-PD-1) treatment. Every receptor here comes from a person aged 40 to 85 with oral cavity squamous cell carcinoma.

The chain joins TRBV30 to TRBJ1-5, with 7 bases lining up with TRBD1. This CDR3 contains 16 residues. The V gene end was trimmed by 0 bases and the J gene end by 3 bases; junction bases not matched to a gene: 8. The V gene's germline CDR1 is GTSNPN and CDR2 SVGIG (reference sequence). CDR3 region: CAWSVPQGQLNQPQHF. CDR3 sequence (DNA): TGTGCCTGGAGTGTACCCCAGGGACAGCTCAATCAGCCCCAGCATTTT.

The J gene is TRBJ2-4, the V gene TRBV28; 14 bases line up with TRBD2. Germline V gives CDR1 MDHEN, CDR2 SYDVKM. Trimming took 5 bases from V and 3 from J; bases not matched to a gene: 9. CDR3 size: 18 residues. The CDR3 DNA reads as TGTGCCAGCAGTAAGACTAGCGGGAGGGCCGCGGACAAAAACATTCAGTACTTC. Amino acid sequence: CASSKTSGRAADKNIQYF.

This clone was seen more than once but under ten times. The rearrangement links TRBV4-1 to TRBJ2-1; TRBD2 matches at 11 bases. The germline V gene encodes CDR1 MGHRA and CDR2 YSYEKL. This CDR3 contains 19 residues. With 1 base clipped from V and 0 bases from J, the junction kept 8 bases outside the gene matches. CDR3 in amino acids: CASSQGVLAGGSSYNEQFF. Here the CDR3 DNA reads TGCGCCAGCAGCCAAGGTGTTCTAGCGGGAGGCAGCTCCTACAATGAGCAGTTCTTC.

J is TRBJ2-1 and V is TRBV25-1, with 13 bases fitting TRBD2. Per the germline V gene, CDR1 is MGHDK and CDR2 is SYGVNS. The CDR3 is made up of 13 amino acids. With V trimmed by 8 bases and J by 6 bases, 1 base remained unmatched. CDR3 sequence (DNA): TGTGCCAGCGGACTAGCGGGAGTCAATGAGCAGTTCTTC. Translation gives CASGLAGVNEQFF.